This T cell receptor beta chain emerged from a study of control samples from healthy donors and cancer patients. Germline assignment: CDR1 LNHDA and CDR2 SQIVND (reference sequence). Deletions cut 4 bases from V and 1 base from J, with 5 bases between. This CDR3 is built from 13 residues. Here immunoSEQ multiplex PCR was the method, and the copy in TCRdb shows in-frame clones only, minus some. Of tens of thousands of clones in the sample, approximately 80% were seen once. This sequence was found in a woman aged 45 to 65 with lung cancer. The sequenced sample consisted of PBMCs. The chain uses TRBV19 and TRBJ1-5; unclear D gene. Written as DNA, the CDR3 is TGTGCCAGTAGTACCGAGAGCAATCAGCCCCAGCATTTT. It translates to CASSTESNQPQHF. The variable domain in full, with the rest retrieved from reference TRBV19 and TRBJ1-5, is DGGITQSPKYLFRKEGQNVTLSCEQNLNHDAMYWYRQDPGQGLRLIYYSQIVNDFQKGDIAEGYSVSREKKESFPLTVTSAQKNPTAFYLCASSTESNQPQHFGDGTRLSIL.